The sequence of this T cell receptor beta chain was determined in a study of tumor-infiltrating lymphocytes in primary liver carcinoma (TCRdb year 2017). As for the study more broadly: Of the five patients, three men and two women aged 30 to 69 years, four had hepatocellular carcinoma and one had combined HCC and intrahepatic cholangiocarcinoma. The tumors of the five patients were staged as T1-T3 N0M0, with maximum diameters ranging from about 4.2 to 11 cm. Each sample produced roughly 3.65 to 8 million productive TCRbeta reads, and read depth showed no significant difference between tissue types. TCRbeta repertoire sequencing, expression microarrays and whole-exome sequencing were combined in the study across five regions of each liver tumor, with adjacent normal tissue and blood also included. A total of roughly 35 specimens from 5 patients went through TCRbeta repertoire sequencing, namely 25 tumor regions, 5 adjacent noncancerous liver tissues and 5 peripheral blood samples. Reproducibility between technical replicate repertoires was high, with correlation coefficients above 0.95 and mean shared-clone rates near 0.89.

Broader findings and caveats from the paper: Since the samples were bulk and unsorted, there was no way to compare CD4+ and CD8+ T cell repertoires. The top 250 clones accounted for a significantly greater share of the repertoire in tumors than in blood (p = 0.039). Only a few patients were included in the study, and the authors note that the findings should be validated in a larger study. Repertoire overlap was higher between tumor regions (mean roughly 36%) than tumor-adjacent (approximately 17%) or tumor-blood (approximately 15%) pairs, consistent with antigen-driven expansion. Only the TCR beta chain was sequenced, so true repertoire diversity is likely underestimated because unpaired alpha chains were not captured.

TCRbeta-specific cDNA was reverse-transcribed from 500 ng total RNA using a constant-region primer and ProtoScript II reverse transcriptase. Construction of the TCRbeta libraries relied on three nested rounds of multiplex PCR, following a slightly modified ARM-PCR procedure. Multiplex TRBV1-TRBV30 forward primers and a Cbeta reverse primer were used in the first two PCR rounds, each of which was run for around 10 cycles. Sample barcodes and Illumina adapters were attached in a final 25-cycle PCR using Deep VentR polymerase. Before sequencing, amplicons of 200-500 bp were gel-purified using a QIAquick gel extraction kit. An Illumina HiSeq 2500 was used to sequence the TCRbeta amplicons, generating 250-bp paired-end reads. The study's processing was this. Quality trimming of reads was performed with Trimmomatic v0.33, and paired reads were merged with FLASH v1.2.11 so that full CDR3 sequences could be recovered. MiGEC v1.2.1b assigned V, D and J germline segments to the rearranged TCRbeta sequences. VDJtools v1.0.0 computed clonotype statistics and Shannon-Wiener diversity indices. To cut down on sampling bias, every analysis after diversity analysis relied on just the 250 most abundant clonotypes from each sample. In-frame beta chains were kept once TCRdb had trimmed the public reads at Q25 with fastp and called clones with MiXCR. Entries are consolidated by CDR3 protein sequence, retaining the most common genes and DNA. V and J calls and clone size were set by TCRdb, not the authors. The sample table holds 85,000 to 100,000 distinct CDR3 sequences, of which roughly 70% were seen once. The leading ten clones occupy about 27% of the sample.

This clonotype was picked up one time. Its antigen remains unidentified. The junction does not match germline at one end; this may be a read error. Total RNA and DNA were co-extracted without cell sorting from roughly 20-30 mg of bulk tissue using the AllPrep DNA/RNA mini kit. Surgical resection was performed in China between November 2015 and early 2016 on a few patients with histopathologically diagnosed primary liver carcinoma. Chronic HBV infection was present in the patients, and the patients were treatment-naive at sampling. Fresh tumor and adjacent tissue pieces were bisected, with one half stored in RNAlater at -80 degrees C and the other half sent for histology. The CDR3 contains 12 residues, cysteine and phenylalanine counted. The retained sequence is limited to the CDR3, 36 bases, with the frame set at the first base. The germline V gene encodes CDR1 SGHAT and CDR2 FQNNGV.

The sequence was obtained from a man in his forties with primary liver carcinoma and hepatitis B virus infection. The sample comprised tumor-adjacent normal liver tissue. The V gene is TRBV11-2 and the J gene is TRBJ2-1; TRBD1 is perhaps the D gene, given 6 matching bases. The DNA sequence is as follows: TGTGCCGGCAATGACAGGTCCCCTGAGCTGTTCTTC. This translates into CAGNDRSPELFF.